Listed below are T cell receptor beta chains from one sample, sequenced in a study of T cell responses to AZD1222 COVID-19 vaccine. TCRdb keeps only in-frame clones here, not all; method: immunoSEQ multiplex PCR. The sample consists of about 72,000 clones, approximately 90% of them appearing once. The sample consisted of peripheral blood, taken 28 days after the second AZD1222 dose. Receptors originate from an adult who received the AZD1222 COVID-19 vaccine. Each CDR3 is given with its conserved first and last residue. The order of the fields is CDR3 protein, CDR3 DNA, J gene, D gene, clone size, V gene. The D gene is left open where the match is weak. A row's size may be missing; if present it is once, few, many or a size class.

CDR3 protein: CASSSYPSGSGANVLTF
CDR3 DNA: TGTGCCAGCAGCTCTTACCCCTCGGGCTCTGGGGCCAACGTCCTGACTTTC
J gene: TRBJ2-6
D gene: -
clone size: -
V gene: TRBV7-3

CDR3 protein: CASSLPWAGGDTNYGYTF
CDR3 DNA: TGTGCCAGCAGCCTTCCATGGGCAGGGGGCGATACTAACTATGGCTACACCTTC
J gene: TRBJ1-2
D gene: TRBD1
clone size: -
V gene: TRBV3-1/TRBV3-2

CDR3 protein: CASSLTGQGGEQYF
CDR3 DNA: TGTGCCAGCAGCTTAACGGGACAGGGAGGCGAGCAGTACTTC
J gene: TRBJ2-7
D gene: TRBD1
clone size: -
V gene: TRBV11-2

CDR3 protein: CASSTQGASTEAFF
CDR3 DNA: TGTGCCAGTAGTACGCAGGGGGCAAGTACTGAAGCTTTCTTT
J gene: TRBJ1-1
D gene: TRBD1
clone size: -
V gene: TRBV19

CDR3 protein: CASSEAGLAGAFGELFF
CDR3 DNA: TGTGCCAGCAGTGAAGCGGGCCTAGCGGGAGCATTCGGGGAGCTGTTTTTT
J gene: TRBJ2-2
D gene: TRBD2
clone size: -
V gene: TRBV6-1

CDR3 protein: CASSLAGTGDKETQYF
CDR3 DNA: TGCGCCAGCAGCTTGGCCGGGACAGGGGATAAAGAGACCCAGTACTTC
J gene: TRBJ2-5
D gene: TRBD1
clone size: -
V gene: TRBV5-1

CDR3 protein: CASMASGETQYF
CDR3 DNA: TGTGCCAGCATGGCTTCGGGGGAGACCCAGTACTTC
J gene: TRBJ2-5
D gene: -
clone size: -
V gene: TRBV3-1/TRBV3-2

CDR3 protein: CASSLIGTVAPNTGELFF
CDR3 DNA: TGTGCCAGCAGCTTAATCGGAACAGTAGCTCCGAACACCGGGGAGCTGTTTTTT
J gene: TRBJ2-2
D gene: -
clone size: -
V gene: TRBV7-3

CDR3 protein: CASSTGQPNQPQHF
CDR3 DNA: TGTGCCAGCAGCACGGGACAGCCCAATCAGCCCCAGCATTTT
J gene: TRBJ1-5
D gene: TRBD1
clone size: -
V gene: TRBV9

CDR3 protein: CASRANRGLQETQYF
CDR3 DNA: TGTGCCAGCAGGGCGAACAGGGGGCTCCAAGAGACCCAGTACTTC
J gene: TRBJ2-5
D gene: TRBD1
clone size: once
V gene: TRBV6-5

CDR3 protein: CASSQKGQGARWETQYF
CDR3 DNA: TGTGCCAGCAGCCAAAAGGGACAGGGGGCGCGATGGGAGACCCAGTACTTC
J gene: TRBJ2-5
D gene: TRBD1
clone size: -
V gene: TRBV7-6

CDR3 protein: CASSSTGGIYGYTF
CDR3 DNA: TGTGCCAGCAGTTCTACAGGGGGCATCTATGGCTACACCTTC
J gene: TRBJ1-2
D gene: TRBD1
clone size: -
V gene: TRBV6-5

CDR3 protein: CASSPGTTSYEQYF
CDR3 DNA: TGCGCCAGCAGCCCCGGGACAACTTCCTACGAGCAGTACTTC
J gene: TRBJ2-7
D gene: -
clone size: -
V gene: TRBV5-1

CDR3 protein: CASSFRTADYGYTF
CDR3 DNA: TGTGCCAGCAGTTTTAGGACGGCGGATTATGGCTACACCTTC
J gene: TRBJ1-2
D gene: -
clone size: -
V gene: TRBV27

CDR3 protein: CASSPPNQPQHF
CDR3 DNA: TGTGCCAGCTCACCACCGAATCAGCCCCAGCATTTT
J gene: TRBJ1-5
D gene: -
clone size: -
V gene: TRBV18

CDR3 protein: CASTSQGASFGNTIYF
CDR3 DNA: TGTGCCAGCACCTCACAGGGGGCGTCTTTTGGAAACACCATATATTTT
J gene: TRBJ1-3
D gene: TRBD1
clone size: -
V gene: TRBV28

CDR3 protein: CAWRYGIASGELFF
CDR3 DNA: TGTGCCTGGAGATACGGTATAGCCTCTGGGGAGCTGTTTTTT
J gene: TRBJ2-2
D gene: -
clone size: -
V gene: TRBV30

CDR3 protein: CSVEVSRDSEAFF
CDR3 DNA: TGCAGCGTTGAAGTGAGTAGGGACAGCGAAGCTTTCTTT
J gene: TRBJ1-1
D gene: TRBD1
clone size: -
V gene: TRBV29-1

CDR3 protein: CASSLEGGGTEAFF
CDR3 DNA: TGCGCCAGCAGCTTGGAAGGGGGCGGCACTGAAGCTTTCTTT
J gene: TRBJ1-1
D gene: TRBD1
clone size: -
V gene: TRBV5-1

CDR3 protein: CASTKGNTEAFF
CDR3 DNA: TGTGCCAGCACCAAGGGGAACACTGAAGCTTTCTTT
J gene: TRBJ1-1
D gene: -
clone size: -
V gene: TRBV2

CDR3 protein: CASSRGTASGEQYF
CDR3 DNA: TGTGCCAGCAGCCGCGGGACCGCGTCTGGGGAGCAGTACTTC
J gene: TRBJ2-7
D gene: -
clone size: -
V gene: TRBV7-8

CDR3 protein: CASSPGTSGNNEQFF
CDR3 DNA: TGTGCCAGCAGTCCCGGGACTAGCGGTAACAATGAGCAGTTCTTC
J gene: TRBJ2-1
D gene: TRBD2
clone size: -
V gene: TRBV27

CDR3 protein: CASSLGLVGGEQFF
CDR3 DNA: TGTGCCAGCAGCTTGGGGCTGGTCGGAGGTGAGCAGTTCTTC
J gene: TRBJ2-1
D gene: -
clone size: -
V gene: TRBV11-3

CDR3 protein: CASSLVGYSPLHF
CDR3 DNA: TGTGCCAGCAGCTTAGTGGGCTATTCACCCCTCCACTTT
J gene: TRBJ1-6
D gene: -
clone size: -
V gene: TRBV11-3